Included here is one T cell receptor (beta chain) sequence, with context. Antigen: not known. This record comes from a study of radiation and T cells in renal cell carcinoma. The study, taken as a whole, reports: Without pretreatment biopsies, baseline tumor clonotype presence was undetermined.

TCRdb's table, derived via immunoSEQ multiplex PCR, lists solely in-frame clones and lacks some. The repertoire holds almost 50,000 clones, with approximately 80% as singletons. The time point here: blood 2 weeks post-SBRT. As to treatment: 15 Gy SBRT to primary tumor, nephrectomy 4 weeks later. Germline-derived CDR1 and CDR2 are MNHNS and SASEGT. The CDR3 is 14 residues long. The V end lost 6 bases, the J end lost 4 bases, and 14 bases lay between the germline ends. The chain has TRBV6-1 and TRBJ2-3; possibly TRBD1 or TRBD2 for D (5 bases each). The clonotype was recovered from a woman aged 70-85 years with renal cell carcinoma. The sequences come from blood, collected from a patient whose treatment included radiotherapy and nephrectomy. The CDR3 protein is CASSPGLPPDTQYF. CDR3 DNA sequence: TGTGCCAGCAGCCCGGGGCTCCCGCCAGATACGCAGTATTTT.